The T cell receptor (beta chain) described here comes from a study of blood T cells in healthy people across ages. With 6 bases removed from V and 0 bases from J, the gap between germline ends came to 16 bases. Germline V gives CDR1 MGHDK, CDR2 SYGVNS. The CDR3 loop spans 16 amino acids. A J-beta primer mix and a sample-barcoded 5' primer were used in a second PCR of roughly 6 to 11 cycles. Each CDR3 protein gets one entry after TCRdb re-called the 5' RACE reads with MiXCR. The repertoire includes about 800,000 distinct CDR3 sequences, 35% to 60% of them detected once, and over 15% sits in the top ten.

The sample consisted of blood. This receptor was identified in a man older than 75 in good health. The genes are TRBV25-1 and TRBJ2-3; D ambiguous. The CDR3 region has the DNA TGTGCCAGCAGCCACCTACTACCAACTAGCACAGATACGCAGTATTTT. The encoded protein is CASSHLLPTSTDTQYF.